A single sample is the source of the 25 T cell receptor beta chains below, sequenced in a study of identical twins. Using its own MiXCR run on the 5' RACE reads, TCRdb lists one record per CDR3 protein. The sample has roughly 230,000 distinct CDR3 sequences, roughly 8% seen once. This sample also belongs to another study, concerning yellow fever vaccine responses in identical twins.

The sample comprised CD8+ T cells sorted from blood. The source of these receptors is a woman aged 18-30 years in good health.

The table lists this clonotype with many counts. This chain connects TRBV28 to TRBJ1-1; 8 bases are shared with TRBD1. This CDR3 is 14 amino acids long. The V gene's germline CDR1 is MDHEN and CDR2 SYDVKM. V lost 2 bases and J lost 4; bases outside the gene matches: 3. CDR3 bases: TGTGCCAGCAGTTTAACAGGGGGGACCACTGAAGCTTTCTTT. Protein: CASSLTGGTTEAFF.

This clonotype has at least ten counts. The chain has TRBV9 and TRBJ2-1, with D possibly matching TRBD1 (5 bases). Germline values: CDR1 SGDLS, CDR2 YYNGEE. The length of the CDR3 is 15 residues. The V end lost 0 bases, the J end lost 1 base, and 8 bases lay between the germline ends. The CDR3 nucleotides read TGTGCCAGCAGCGTAGAACCAGGGTCCTACAATGAGCAGTTCTTC. This translates into CASSVEPGSYNEQFF.

This clonotype was counted ten times or more. The chain uses TRBV12-3 or TRBV12-4 and TRBJ2-7; 9 bases line up with TRBD1. CDR3 size: 14 residues. After removal of 8 bases from V and 3 bases from J, the junction contained 8 bases not matched to a gene. CDR3 residues: CASSWGDRVYEQYF. CDR3 nucleotide sequence: TGTGCCAGCTCCTGGGGGGACAGGGTCTACGAGCAGTACTTC.

The V gene is TRBV5-6, the J gene TRBJ2-1; D is undetermined. The CDR3 runs 13 residues. V shed 1 base and J shed 8 bases, with 10 bases lying between them. Germline values: CDR1 SGHDT, CDR2 YYEEEE. The CDR3 DNA reads as TGTGCCAGCAGCTTGCGGCTTGTCGATGAGCAGTTCTTC. Translated, it gives CASSLRLVDEQFF.

The rearrangement joins TRBV5-1 to TRBJ2-5; tentatively, D is TRBD1 or TRBD2 (5 bases each). Germline V gene data show CDR1 as SGHRS and CDR2 as YFSETQ. The CDR3 consists of 15 residues. Trimming took off 0 bases at V and 7 bases at J, with 16 bases between the two ends. The CDR3 here is CASSLAGAPSGTQYF. CDR3 bases: TGCGCCAGCAGCTTGGCCGGGGCGCCGAGTGGGACCCAGTACTTC.

This clonotype has ten or more counts. V gene TRBV12-3 or TRBV12-4 combines with J gene TRBJ2-7, with D possibly being TRBD1 (7 bases). Trimming removed 3 bases from V and 5 bases from J, with 11 bases in between. The CDR3 loop spans 13 amino acids. The CDR3 DNA reads TGTGCCAGCAGTTTCGCGGGGACAGACGAGCAGTACTTC. Its translation is CASSFAGTDEQYF.

The chain has TRBV20-1 and TRBJ2-7; TRBD2 agrees at 11 bases. This CDR3 has 15 amino acids. Trimming took 1 base from V and 4 from J; bases not matched to a gene: 6. Germline CDR1 and CDR2: DFQATT and SNEGSKA (reference sequence). This CDR3 is CSARGLGLAEYEQYF. In nucleotides, the CDR3 is TGCAGTGCTAGAGGTTTGGGACTAGCGGAATACGAGCAGTACTTC.

This clonotype was seen ten or more times. The chain has TRBV29-1 and TRBJ2-1; D not certain. V was cut by 2 bases and J by 0 bases, with 11 bases left in between. CDR1 is SQVTM, CDR2 ANQGSEA, per germline. The CDR3 sequence is 15 residues long. The CDR3 region is CSVESGFDSYNEQFF. In DNA form, the CDR3 reads TGCAGCGTTGAATCAGGCTTTGACTCCTACAATGAGCAGTTCTTC.

There are a few counts of this clonotype. The chain carries TRBV20-1 and TRBJ2-7, with D tentatively TRBD2 (7 bases). CDR1 and CDR2 from the germline V gene are DFQATT and SNEGSKA (reference sequence). V was trimmed by 3 bases and J by 2 bases, leaving 23 bases between them. This CDR3 comprises 17 residues. The CDR3 protein is CSASGDFTGGPAYEQYF. The DNA of the CDR3 is TGCAGTGCTAGTGGGGATTTCACCGGGGGGCCAGCCTACGAGCAGTACTTC.

The chain employs TRBV3-1 and TRBJ2-3, with a possible D match to TRBD2 (6 bases). V dropped 4 bases and J dropped 2 bases, with 10 bases sitting between them. The CDR3 length is 14 residues. Looked up from germline, CDR1 is LGHDT and CDR2 is YNNKEL (reference sequence). The DNA for the CDR3 is TGTGCCAGCAGCCGGGGACTGGACACAGATACGCAGTATTTT. Translating gives CASSRGLDTDTQYF.

The J gene is TRBJ2-5, the V gene TRBV28; unclear D gene. Germline V gene data show CDR1 as MDHEN and CDR2 as SYDVKM. V dropped 6 bases and J dropped 2 bases, with 19 bases sitting between them. The CDR3 extends over 16 amino acids. CDR3 in DNA: TGTGCCAGCAGCCCAGCCCCCGGCGTATTTCAAGAGACCCAGTACTTC. It translates to CASSPAPGVFQETQYF.

This clonotype came up many times. This chain uses TRBV27 with TRBJ1-1; D is unclear. This CDR3 comprises 15 residues. V lost 0 bases to trimming and J lost 4 bases, with 12 bases between them. CDR1 is MNHEY and CDR2 is SMNVEV in the germline V gene (reference sequence). The CDR3 sequence: CASSLSLMSTTEAFF. The CDR3 DNA sequence: TGTGCCAGCAGTTTATCCTTGATGAGTACCACTGAAGCTTTCTTT.

The CDR3 DNA reads TGTGCCAGCAGCTTACTCGCGGGAGTCACCGGCGATGAGCAGTTCTTC. It codes for CASSLLAGVTGDEQFF. The J gene is TRBJ2-1, the V gene TRBV7-9; 7 nucleotides line up with TRBD2. V trimming: 2 bases; J trimming: 8 bases; junction bases outside the gene matches: 12. Germline V gives CDR1 SEHNR, CDR2 FQNEAQ (reference sequence). The CDR3 has 16 amino acids. Using reference TRBV7-9 and TRBJ2-1 for the parts outside the CDR3, the full variable domain is DTGVSQNPRHKITKRGQNVTFRCDPISEHNRLYWYRQTLGQGPEFLTYFQNEAQLEKSRLLSDRFSAERPKGSFSTLEIQRTEQGDSAMYLCASSLLAGVTGDEQFFGPGTRLTVL.

This clonotype was counted between two and nine times. V gene TRBV7-2 combines with J gene TRBJ2-5; TRBD2 matches 9 bases. The germline CDR1 and CDR2 sequences are SGHTA and FQGNSA. V shed 4 bases, J shed 5 bases, and the junction held 11 bases outside the gene matches. CDR3 length equals 16 residues. The CDR3 bases are TGTGCCAGCAGCTCCCACCTAGCGGGAAGGAGTGAGACCCAGTACTTC. It encodes CASSSHLAGRSETQYF. The whole variable domain, filled in from reference TRBV7-2 and TRBJ2-5, reads GAGVSQSPSNKVTEKGKDVELRCDPISGHTALYWYRQSLGQGLEFLIYFQGNSAPDKSGLPSDRFSAERTGGSVSTLTIQRTQQEDSAVYLCASSSHLAGRSETQYFGPGTRLLVL.

The chain recombines TRBV27 with TRBJ2-5, with 8 bases that match TRBD2. Germline V gene lookup returns CDR1 MNHEY and CDR2 SMNVEV (reference sequence). Unmatched junction bases numbered 16, after V lost 5 bases and J lost 14 bases. This CDR3 region has 14 residues. The CDR3 DNA reads as TGTGCCAGCAGTCAATCCCGGGGGGGCAGGCCATACTACTTC. Translated: CASSQSRGGRPYYF.

This clonotype was observed a handful of times. In nucleotides, the CDR3 is TGTGCCAGCAGCGGGGGGGCTAGTTGGGCCGAGCAGTACTTC. This sequence encodes CASSGGASWAEQYF. The chain uses TRBV9 and TRBJ2-7; tentatively, D is TRBD1 or TRBD2 (6 bases each). The CDR3 sequence is 14 residues long. Germline V gene lookup returns CDR1 SGDLS and CDR2 YYNGEE. The ends were cut back, 3 bases at V and 6 bases at J, with 16 bases in the middle.

The CDR3 is CASSGRQGDREQYF. The CDR3 DNA reads TGTGCCAGCAGTGGGAGACAGGGGGACCGCGAGCAGTACTTC. The chain carries TRBV2 and TRBJ2-7; TRBD1 matches 9 bases. Per the germline V gene, CDR1 is SNHLY and CDR2 is FYNNEI. This CDR3 comprises 14 residues. With 4 bases clipped from V and 6 bases from J, the junction kept 7 bases outside the gene matches.

This sequence joins TRBV29-1 and TRBJ2-2; D is unclear. The V end was cut by 0 bases, the J end by 2 bases, with 1 base between. The CDR3 extends over 12 amino acids. The germline CDR1 and CDR2 sequences are SQVTM and ANQGSEA. The chain's CDR3 is CSVEENTGELFF. In nucleotides, the CDR3 is TGCAGCGTTGAAGAAAACACCGGGGAGCTGTTTTTT.

This clonotype was counted many times. This chain connects TRBV5-1 to TRBJ2-7; 9 positions match TRBD2. CDR3 length equals 15 residues. Germline V gene sequence: CDR1 SGHRS, CDR2 YFSETQ. The junction had 6 bases not matched to a gene; V was cut back by 0 bases and J by 5 bases. CDR3 sequence: CASSLVSSGNDEQYF. CDR3 nucleotide sequence: TGCGCCAGCAGCTTGGTGTCTAGCGGGAACGACGAGCAGTACTTC.

The CDR3 loop reads CASSLATGPPDTQYF. In DNA, the CDR3 is TGTGCCAGCAGCTTGGCTACAGGGCCCCCAGATACGCAGTATTTT. This chain joins TRBV7-9 and TRBJ2-3, with D possibly matching TRBD1 (6 bases). Trimming pared 3 bases from V and 4 bases from J, leaving 14 bases between. CDR3 length: 15 amino acids. Germline assignment: CDR1 SEHNR and CDR2 FQNEAQ (reference sequence).

V and J are TRBV18 and TRBJ2-2; possible D gene TRBD1, 5 bases. The germline CDR1 and CDR2 sequences are KGHSH and LQKENI. V was pared by 3 bases and J by 1 base, with 18 bases between. This CDR3 is 18 amino acids long. The CDR3 loop is CASSPAIYDRRNTGELFF. CDR3 in DNA: TGTGCCAGCTCACCCGCCATATACGACAGAAGGAACACCGGGGAGCTGTTTTTT.

This clonotype was seen many times. J is TRBJ2-1 and V is TRBV2; either TRBD1 or TRBD2 may fit D (5 bases each). Germline V CDR1 and CDR2: SNHLY, FYNNEI. The V end was cut by 1 base, the J end by 4 bases, with 5 bases between. This CDR3 is built from 13 residues. The CDR3 here is CASSEGGYNEQFF. The CDR3 DNA reads TGTGCCAGCAGTGAAGGGGGGTACAATGAGCAGTTCTTC.

A few counts support this clonotype. The chain has TRBV7-2 and TRBJ2-7; 10 bases match TRBD1. CDR1 and CDR2 from the germline V gene are SGHTA and FQGNSA. This CDR3 contains 15 residues. V lost 6 bases to trimming and J lost 3 bases; unmatched junction nucleotides: 8. The CDR3 loop reads CASSYFWDRGYEQYF. The DNA for the CDR3 is TGTGCCAGCAGTTACTTCTGGGACAGGGGCTACGAGCAGTACTTC.

This clonotype has only a few counts. The rearrangement uses TRBV4-1 and TRBJ2-5; TRBD1 matches at 9 bases. This CDR3 contains 19 residues. The V segment lost 3 bases and the J segment 2 bases; nucleotides outside the gene matches: 16. Germline V gene lookup returns CDR1 MGHRA and CDR2 YSYEKL. The CDR3 here is CASSHLTPTHRGLQETQYF. The CDR3 bases are TGCGCCAGCAGCCATCTCACCCCCACTCACAGGGGGCTACAAGAGACCCAGTACTTC.

This chain joins TRBV20-1 and TRBJ2-3; possible D gene TRBD2, 5 bases. There are 14 residues in the CDR3. Trimming cost V 6 bases and J 0 bases, with 13 bases left between them. The V gene's germline CDR1 is DFQATT and CDR2 SNEGSKA (reference sequence). CDR3 coding DNA: TGCAGTGCCCCCGGGAACACTAGCACAGATACGCAGTATTTT. Amino acid sequence: CSAPGNTSTDTQYF.